These 5 T cell receptor beta chains came from one sample sequenced in a study of blood T cell repertoires in COVID-19. The repertoire was sequenced with immunoSEQ multiplex PCR; TCRdb's copy has only in-frame clones and lacks some. The table shows approximately 150,000 clones, with less than 80% occurring only once. Source material: PBMCs or T cells enriched from blood (not recorded which). These TCRs come from a woman aged 65 to 85 in a cohort exposed to, infected with or recovered from COVID-19 (not recorded which).

This rearrangement joins TRBV11-2 to TRBJ2-3; D gene unclear. V was cut by 1 base and J by 2 bases, with 10 bases left in between. Germline V gives CDR1 SGHAT, CDR2 FQNNGV. This CDR3 is built from 15 residues. CDR3 region: CASSLGPLDTDTQYF. In DNA form, the CDR3 reads TGTGCCAGCAGCTTAGGCCCGTTAGACACAGATACGCAGTATTTT.

This chain links TRBV3-1 (or the pseudogene TRBV3-2) with TRBJ2-1; D might be TRBD2 (5 bases). Germline V CDR1 and CDR2: LGHDT, YNNKEL (reference sequence). CDR3 size: 15 residues. V was clipped by 2 bases and J by 5 bases, with 13 bases between them. CDR3 DNA: TGTGCCAGCAGCCAAAGGTTAGCGAGCAACAATGAGCAGTTCTTC. It encodes CASSQRLASNNEQFF.

This sequence joins TRBV24-1 and TRBJ1-2, with 10 nucleotides matching TRBD1. Looked up from germline, CDR1 is KGHDR and CDR2 is SFDVKD. J gave up 7 bases and V 4 bases, and 14 bases lay outside the gene matches. This CDR3 has 17 amino acids. CDR3 amino acids: CATSDPSGDRGLSGYTF. Here the CDR3 DNA reads TGTGCCACCAGTGACCCCTCGGGGGACAGGGGACTGAGTGGCTACACCTTC.

V usage is TRBV7-9 and J usage is TRBJ2-5, with TRBD2 as a possible D gene (6 bases). V was pared by 5 bases and J by 5 bases, with 18 bases between. The V gene's germline CDR1 is SEHNR and CDR2 FQNEAQ (reference sequence). This CDR3 contains 15 residues. CDR3: CASSPRDGGVETQYF. For the CDR3, the DNA is TGTGCCAGCAGCCCCCGTGACGGGGGTGTTGAGACCCAGTACTTC.

The rearrangement joins TRBV27 to TRBJ2-5, with 12 bases identical to TRBD1. This CDR3 has 14 amino acids. In germline, CDR1 is MNHEY, CDR2 SMNVEV (reference sequence). J lost 9 bases, V lost 2 bases, and 4 bases had no gene match. Here the CDR3 reads CASSLGWDRGPQYF. The CDR3 nucleotides are TGTGCCAGCAGTTTAGGATGGGACAGGGGGCCCCAGTACTTC.